The present TCR beta chain was sequenced within a study of PD-1 blockade in classical Hodgkin lymphoma (dated by TCRdb to about 2020). Describing the broader study: Nivolumab dosing was 3 mg/kg intravenously every 2 weeks, continuing until either disease progression or unacceptable toxicity. The study used TCR beta sequencing and CyTOF to define a peripheral blood immune signature of response to PD-1 blockade in classical Hodgkin lymphoma.

Findings and caveats that apply to the study as a whole: Trial patients achieving complete response had baseline diversity similar to newly diagnosed patients, whereas partial responders and progressors had significantly lower diversity. A significant rise by C4D1 was seen in CD4+ but not CD8+ TCR diversity (p=0.0027 vs p=0.16), with the rise being most apparent in complete responders (p=0.02). Newly diagnosed patients were reported to have lower baseline TCR diversity than healthy donors, and relapsed/refractory patients were reported to have lower baseline TCR diversity still. Patients starting nivolumab less than 1 year after ASCT had lower diversity and were excluded from later analyses to avoid confounding by immune reconstitution. The study was limited to a single clinical trial cohort, and causes of repertoire differences, possibly disease activity or prior therapy, remained undefined.

The time point tag for this specimen amounts to: cycle 1 day 1 (C1D1), immediately before nivolumab initiation. All trial patients had relapsed after autologous stem cell transplantation, with cohorts A, B and C differing in prior brentuximab vedotin exposure. The trial cohort included 56 patients with relapsed/refractory classical Hodgkin lymphoma, and each patient had a best overall response of complete response, partial response or progressive disease. Trial patients were treated with single-agent nivolumab in the multi-cohort phase II CheckMate 205 trial. An independent review committee assessed best overall response using the 2007 International Working Group response criteria. PBMCs from the trial were collected at three points: immediately before nivolumab initiation (C1D1), and during therapy at cycle 2 day 1 and cycle 4 day 1. After peripheral blood was drawn into 8 mL Vacutainer Cell Preparation Tubes, PBMCs were isolated by centrifugation and then cryopreserved.

The CDR3 numbers 16 residues from cysteine through phenylalanine. Here the CDR3 DNA is all that survives: 48 bases in frame from base 1. Compared with germline, V lacks 7 bases and J lacks 1 base; bases without a gene match: 8. The CDR1 and CDR2 encoded by the germline V gene are SGHRS and YFSETQ. The count of this clone is one. It has no known antigen specificity. There are no base qualities to consult, and no much larger clone falls within one base. Genomic DNA was isolated using the Qiagen DNeasy kit from unsorted PBMCs as well as from negatively selected CD4+ and CD8+ fractions. TCR beta CDR3 regions were amplified by immunoSEQ multiplex PCR using primers annealing to V and J segments. A synthetic immune receptor repertoire was used to minimize amplification bias, and any remaining bias was removed computationally after sequencing. Concerning the study's data processing: Custom Python scripts were used to quantify repertoire diversity as the Shannon entropy index. Unsorted, CD4+ and CD8+ repertoires were examined separately, except in combined analyses, for which CD4+ and CD8+ sequences were merged in silico. A clone was considered expanded if an increase in frequency of at least 2-fold after treatment relative to C1D1 was found, and a pseudocount of 0.5 was applied to clones undetected at baseline. Clones with 0 or 1 copy at C1D1 were classified as singleton clones, and clones with 2 or more copies were classified as non-singleton clones. Clones expanded in unsorted samples were annotated as CD4+, CD8+ or unknown by matching protein sequences in sorted samples from the same patient. Wilcoxon tests on paired samples were used to test diversity changes from C1D1 to C4D1. TCRdb mirrors the immuneACCESS table, restricted to in-frame sequences. Some clones are absent from its copies; in checked studies, under half trace to an unresolved V gene, and the reason for the others is unknown. Clone size and the V and J calls come from that table; the DNA yielded D and trimming. This sample comprises 40,000 to 45,000 clones, 78% of them detected only once. Jointly, the top ten make up about an eighth of the sample.

Sequenced material: peripheral blood mononuclear cells (PBMCs), taken at baseline. This receptor was taken from a human donor with classical Hodgkin lymphoma. The chain is encoded by TRBV5-1 joined to TRBJ1-4; TRBD1 aligns with 9 central bases. CDR3 region: CASAHTGGGTNEKLFF. The DNA sequence is TGCGCCAGCGCGCATACAGGGGGCGGAACTAATGAAAAACTGTTTTTT.